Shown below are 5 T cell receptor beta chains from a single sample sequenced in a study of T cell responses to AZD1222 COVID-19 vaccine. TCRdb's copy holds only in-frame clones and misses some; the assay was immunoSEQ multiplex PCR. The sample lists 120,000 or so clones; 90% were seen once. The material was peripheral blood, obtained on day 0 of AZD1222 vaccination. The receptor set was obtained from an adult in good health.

CDR3 loop: CASSVGTGVAPDTQYF. The CDR3 coding sequence is TGTGCCAGCAGCGTAGGAACAGGGGTAGCACCAGATACGCAGTATTTT. This chain joins TRBV9 and TRBJ2-3, with 7 positions matching TRBD1. This CDR3 contains 16 residues. V lost 0 bases, J lost 4 bases, and 8 bases stayed unmatched. In germline, CDR1 is SGDLS, CDR2 YYNGEE.

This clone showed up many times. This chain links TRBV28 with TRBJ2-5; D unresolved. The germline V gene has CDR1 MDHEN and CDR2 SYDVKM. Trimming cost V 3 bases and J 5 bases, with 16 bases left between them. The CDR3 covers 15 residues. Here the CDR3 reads CASSFSISPRETQYF. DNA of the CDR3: TGTGCCAGCAGTTTTTCGATTAGTCCTCGCGAGACCCAGTACTTC.

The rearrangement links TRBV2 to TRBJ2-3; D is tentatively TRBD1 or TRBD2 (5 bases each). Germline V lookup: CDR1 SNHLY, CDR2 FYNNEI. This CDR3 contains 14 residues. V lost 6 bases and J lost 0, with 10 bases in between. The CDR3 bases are TGTGCCAGCAGAGAGGGGATGAGCACAGATACGCAGTATTTT. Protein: CASREGMSTDTQYF.

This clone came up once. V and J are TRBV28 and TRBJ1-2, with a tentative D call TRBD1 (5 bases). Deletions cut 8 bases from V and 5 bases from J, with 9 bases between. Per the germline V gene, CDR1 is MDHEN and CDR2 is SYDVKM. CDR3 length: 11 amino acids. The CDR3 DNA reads TGTGCCAGCGACAGTGGGTATGGCTACACCTTC. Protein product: CASDSGYGYTF.

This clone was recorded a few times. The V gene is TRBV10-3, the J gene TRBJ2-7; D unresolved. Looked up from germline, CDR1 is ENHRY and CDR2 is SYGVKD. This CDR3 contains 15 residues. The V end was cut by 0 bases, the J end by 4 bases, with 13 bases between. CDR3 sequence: CAISESDLLRYEQYF. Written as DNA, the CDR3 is TGTGCCATCAGTGAGTCGGACCTCTTAAGGTACGAGCAGTACTTC.